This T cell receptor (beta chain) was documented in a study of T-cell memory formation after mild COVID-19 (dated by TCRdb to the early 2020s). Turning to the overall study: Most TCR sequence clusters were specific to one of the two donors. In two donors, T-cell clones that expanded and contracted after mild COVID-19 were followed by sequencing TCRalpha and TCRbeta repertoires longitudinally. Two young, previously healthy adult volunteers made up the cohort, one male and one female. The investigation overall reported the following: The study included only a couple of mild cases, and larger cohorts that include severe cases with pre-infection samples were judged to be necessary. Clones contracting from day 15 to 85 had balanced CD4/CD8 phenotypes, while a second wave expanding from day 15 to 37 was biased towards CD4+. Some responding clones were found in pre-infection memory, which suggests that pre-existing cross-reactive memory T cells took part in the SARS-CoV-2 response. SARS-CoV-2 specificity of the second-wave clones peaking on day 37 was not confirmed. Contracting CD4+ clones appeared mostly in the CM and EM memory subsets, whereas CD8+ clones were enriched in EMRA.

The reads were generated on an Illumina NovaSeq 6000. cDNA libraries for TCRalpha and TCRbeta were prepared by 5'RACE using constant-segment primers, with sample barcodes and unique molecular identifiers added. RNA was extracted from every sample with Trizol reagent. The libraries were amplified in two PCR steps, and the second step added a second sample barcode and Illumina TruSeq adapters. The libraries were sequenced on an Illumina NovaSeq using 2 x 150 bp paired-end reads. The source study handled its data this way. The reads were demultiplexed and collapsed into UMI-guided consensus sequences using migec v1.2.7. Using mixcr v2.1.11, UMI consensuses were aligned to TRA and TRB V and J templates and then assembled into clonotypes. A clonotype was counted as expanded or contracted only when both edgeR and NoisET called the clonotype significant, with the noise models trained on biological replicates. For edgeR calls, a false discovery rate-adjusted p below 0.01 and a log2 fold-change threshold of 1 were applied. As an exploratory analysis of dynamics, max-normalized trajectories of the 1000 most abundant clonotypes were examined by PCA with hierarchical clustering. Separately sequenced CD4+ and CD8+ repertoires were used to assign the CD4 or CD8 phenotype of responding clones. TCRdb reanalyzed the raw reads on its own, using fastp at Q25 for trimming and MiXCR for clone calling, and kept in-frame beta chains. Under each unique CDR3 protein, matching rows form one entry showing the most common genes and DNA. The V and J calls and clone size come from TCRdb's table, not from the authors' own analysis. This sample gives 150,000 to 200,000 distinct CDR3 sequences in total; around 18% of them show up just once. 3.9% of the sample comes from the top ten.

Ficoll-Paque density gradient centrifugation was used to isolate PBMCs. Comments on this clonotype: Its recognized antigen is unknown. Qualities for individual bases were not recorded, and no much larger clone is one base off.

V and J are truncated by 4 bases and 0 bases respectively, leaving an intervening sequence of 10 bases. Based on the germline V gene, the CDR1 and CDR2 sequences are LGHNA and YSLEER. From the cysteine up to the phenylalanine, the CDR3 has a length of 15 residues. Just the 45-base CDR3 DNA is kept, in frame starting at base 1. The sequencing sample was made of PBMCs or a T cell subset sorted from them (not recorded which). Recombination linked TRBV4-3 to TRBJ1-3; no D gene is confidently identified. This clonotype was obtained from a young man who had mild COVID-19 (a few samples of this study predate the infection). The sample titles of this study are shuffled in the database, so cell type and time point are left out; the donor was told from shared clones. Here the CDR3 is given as CASSRSPGSGNTIYF. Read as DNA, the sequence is TGCGCCAGCAGCCGCTCACCGGGCTCTGGAAACACCATATATTTT.